This T cell receptor beta chain emerged from a study of CD8 T cells in ankylosing spondylitis. Each TCR beta library was made by quantitative 5'-RACE that incorporated molecular barcodes. TCRdb re-derived calls from the 5' RACE reads in MiXCR, one entry per CDR3 protein. Among 250,000 to 300,000 distinct CDR3 sequences listed, around 20% were seen once. The germline V and J ends were trimmed by 1 base and 10 bases, with 8 bases remaining between them. The CDR3 sequence is 13 residues long. Germline V gives CDR1 SGHTA, CDR2 FQGNSA. On this clonotype itself: Antigen unknown.

Study outcomes and limitations: From matched ankylosing spondylitis synovial fluid, disease-linked clones were reportedly recovered at significantly enriched levels. Several highly homologous variants made up a TCR beta motif that seemed to typify ankylosing spondylitis blood.

The sample comprised blood, either unsorted or a sorted T cell fraction (not recorded which). This receptor was identified in a male donor with ankylosing spondylitis or in good health (not recorded which). The chain is built from TRBV7-2 and TRBJ1-6; no reliable D call. CDR3 sequence reads: CASSLVPESPLHF. DNA for the CDR3: TGTGCCAGCAGCTTAGTGCCGGAATCACCCCTCCACTTT.